This T cell receptor (beta chain) is drawn from a study of PD-L1 blockade in urothelial cancer. Overall study: At 6 weeks and at 3 weeks (second dose) after treatment start, blood was analyzed.

The time point is: peripheral blood 6 weeks after treatment start. Profiled with immunoSEQ multiplex PCR; TCRdb holds only in-frame clones, not every one. The sample lists about 110,000 clones, roughly 90% occurring once. Germline CDR1 reads MDHEN; CDR2 reads SYDVKM. CDR3 length equals 12 residues. Trimming took 5 bases from V and 9 from J, leaving 10 bases between them. The source was PBMCs, collected around atezolizumab (anti-PD-L1) treatment. The V gene is TRBV28, the J gene TRBJ2-2, with a tentative D call TRBD2 (5 bases). The TCR was taken from a man aged 60 to 75 with urothelial cancer. Here the CDR3 DNA reads TGTGCCAGCAGTGAAGGAGGCTGGGAGCTGTTTTTT. As protein: CASSEGGWELFF.